The TCR beta chain described here comes from a study of T cell repertoires in cytomegalovirus infection. Each CDR3 protein gets one entry after TCRdb re-called the reads with MiXCR. This table has roughly 630,000 distinct CDR3 sequences, less than 25% appearing once. Looked up from germline, CDR1 is MNHEY and CDR2 is SMNVEV (reference sequence). The CDR3 runs to 17 residues. J gave up 7 bases and V 4 bases, and 15 bases lay outside the gene matches. The sample comprised CD8+ T cells from PBMCs. The chain employs TRBV27 and TRBJ1-5; 8 bases agree with TRBD1. The source is a human donor in good health (CMV status not recorded). Some clones in this sample may be carry-over from other donors' samples. CDR3 nucleotide sequence: TGTGCCAGCAGTTCCGGGACAGGAGTTAAAACGGTACAGCCCCAGCATTTT. This encodes CASSSGTGVKTVQPQHF.